This T cell receptor beta chain comes out of a study of OX40 agonist ivuxolimab in advanced cancers. After removal of 3 bases from V and 3 bases from J, the junction contained 12 bases not matched to a gene. Germline assignment: CDR1 KGHSH and CDR2 LQKENI. The CDR3 totals 17 residues. Here immunoSEQ multiplex PCR was the method, and the copy in TCRdb shows in-frame clones only, minus some. Of about 71,000 clones listed, 81% were seen once; the top ten hold 5%. The sequence was collected from an adult with an advanced solid tumor such as melanoma, head and neck, liver or kidney cancer. Sequences were derived from CD4+ or CD8+ T cells sorted from blood, sampled in a trial of the OX40 agonist ivuxolimab. V gene TRBV18 combines with J gene TRBJ2-3; TRBD1 aligns across 7 bases. The CDR3 DNA sequence: TGTGCCAGCTCACCCCTAAGACAGGGCCCGAGGACAGATACGCAGTATTTT. It translates to CASSPLRQGPRTDTQYF. The full variable domain, its missing parts supplied by reference TRBV18 and TRBJ2-3, is NAGVMQNPRHLVRRRGQEARLRCSPMKGHSHVYWYRQLPEEGLKFMVYLQKENIIDESGMPKERFSAEFPKEGPSILRIQQVVRGDSAAYFCASSPLRQGPRTDTQYFGPGTRLTVL.